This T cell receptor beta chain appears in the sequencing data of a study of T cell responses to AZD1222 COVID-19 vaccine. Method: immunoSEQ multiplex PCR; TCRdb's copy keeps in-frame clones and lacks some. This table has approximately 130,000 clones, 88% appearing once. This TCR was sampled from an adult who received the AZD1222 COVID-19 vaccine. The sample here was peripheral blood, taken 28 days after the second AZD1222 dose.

In nucleotides, the CDR3 is TGCGCCAGCAGCCTCCGGGGCCTAGACATCCTCTTTAACACTGAAGCTTTCTTT. Protein: CASSLRGLDILFNTEAFF. The gene calls are TRBV5-1 and TRBJ1-1; TRBD1 might be the D (5 bases). CDR1 and CDR2 (germline): SGHRS, YFSETQ. This CDR3 region has 18 residues. V gave up 4 bases and J gave up 2 bases, with 24 bases separating them.